This entry lists 23 T cell receptor beta chains sequenced from one sample in a study of cytomegalovirus exposure and HLA in healthy donors (dated by TCRdb to 2015 to 2018). The library was built by means of the immunoSEQ multiplex PCR assay. The multiplex PCR relied on a mix of 60 forward primers for TCR Vbeta segments and 13 reverse primers for TCR Jbeta segments. TCRdb stores this immuneACCESS table with in-frame sequences only. Part of the clones is absent; in the studies checked, under half of the shortfall reflects unresolved V genes, and no reason is known for the rest. Across this sample there are tens of thousands of clones, with just over 70% seen only once. Roughly 4.4% of the sample rests with the top ten. The source material was PBMCs. The receptors here all came from a man aged 55 to 70 in good health and CMV-seropositive.

This chain connects TRBV27 to TRBJ1-1, with D unclear. The CDR3 sequence is 10 residues long. Germline assignment: CDR1 MNHEY and CDR2 SMNVEV (reference sequence). The V end lost 7 bases, the J end lost 8 bases, and 8 bases lay between the germline ends. The CDR3 DNA follows: TGTGCCAGCATCACATCCGAAGCTTTCTTT. This translates into CASITSEAFF.

The chain combines TRBV4-3 with TRBJ2-7, with D tentatively TRBD2 (6 bases). This CDR3 contains 14 residues. Trimming shortened V by 1 base and J by 4 bases, and 11 bases separated the two germline ends. The germline gives CDR1 LGHNA, CDR2 YSLEER. The CDR3 here is CASSQGRGYYEQYF. The CDR3 DNA reads as TGCGCCAGCAGCCAAGGGAGGGGTTATTACGAGCAGTACTTC.

In regard to this clone: The sample has other DNA sequences that encode this CDR3 too. The rearrangement links TRBV1 to TRBJ1-5. TRBV1 is deemed a pseudogene. The CDR3 has 17 amino acids. The CDR3 spells CTSSQDSSSCGNQPQHF. The CDR3 DNA reads TGCACCAGCAGCCAAGATAGCTCGTCCTGTGGCAATCAGCCCCAGCATTTT.

V gene TRBV12-5 combines with J gene TRBJ1-3, with D maybe TRBD1 (6 bases). Germline lookup yields CDR1 LGHNT and CDR2 FRNRAP. Trimming cost V 2 bases and J 7 bases, with 27 bases left between them. The CDR3 totals 19 residues. DNA for the CDR3: TGTGCTAGTGGTTTGACGAGGGGGGGGTTCAGTCCCAGCCGCAACACCATATATTTT. This codes for CASGLTRGGFSPSRNTIYF.

The chain combines TRBV5-1 with TRBJ1-2; tentative D call: TRBD1 (6 bases). The CDR3 has 14 amino acids. Germline lookup yields CDR1 SGHRS and CDR2 YFSETQ. V lost 2 bases, J lost 4 bases, and 12 bases lay in between. Here the CDR3 reads CASSFIGGAYGYTF. DNA for the CDR3: TGCGCCAGCAGCTTTATTGGGGGGGCCTATGGCTACACCTTC.

The rearrangement joins TRBV6-5 to TRBJ2-7; tentative D call: TRBD1 (6 bases). This CDR3 comprises 13 residues. Trimming stripped 6 bases from V and 6 bases from J, with 15 bases between. Germline CDR1 and CDR2: MNHEY and SVGAGI. CDR3 DNA sequence: TGTGCCAGCAGCCGACAGTTGGGGGCCGAGCAGTACTTC. Translating it yields CASSRQLGAEQYF.

In this sample, this clone turned up many times. This sequence joins TRBV10-3 and TRBJ1-1; D ambiguous. Germline CDR1 ENHRY, CDR2 SYGVKD. The CDR3 consists of 15 residues. Deletions cut 3 bases from V and 1 base from J, with 12 bases between. The CDR3 region is CAISDRAGRNTEAFF. As DNA, the CDR3 is TGTGCCATCAGTGATCGGGCGGGCCGGAACACTGAAGCTTTCTTT.

The chain recombines TRBV13 with TRBJ2-1, with no clear D. Germline-derived CDR1 and CDR2 are PRHDT and FYEKMQ (reference sequence). The CDR3 extends over 13 amino acids. With 1 base removed from V and 4 bases from J, the gap between germline ends came to 5 bases. The CDR3 DNA sequence: TGTGCCAGCAGCTTAGTCAGTTACAATGAGCAGTTCTTC. This encodes CASSLVSYNEQFF.

This clone occurred a few times. The chain combines TRBV19 with TRBJ1-1; D is possibly TRBD1 (5 bases). Germline CDR1 LNHDA, CDR2 SQIVND (reference sequence). This CDR3 comprises 17 residues. The V end was cut by 5 bases, the J end by 6 bases, with 25 bases between. CDR3 sequence reads: CASSPTPGQSLTAEAFF. The CDR3, as DNA: TGTGCCAGTAGTCCCACCCCCGGACAATCTCTTACCGCTGAAGCTTTCTTT.

The table lists this clone with a few counts. The chain links TRBV7-9 to TRBJ2-1, with D possibly TRBD1 on 5 matching bases. Germline-derived CDR1 and CDR2 are SEHNR and FQNEAQ (reference sequence). The CDR3 runs to 12 residues. Trimming took 5 bases from V and 9 from J, leaving 11 bases between them. The CDR3 spells CASSGRVSEQFF. DNA for the CDR3: TGTGCCAGCAGCGGCAGGGTATCTGAGCAGTTCTTC.

V is TRBV6-1 and J is TRBJ1-6; possible D gene TRBD1, 6 bases. The CDR3 is 14 amino acids. Germline V lookup: CDR1 MNHNS, CDR2 SASEGT. V was shortened by 4 bases and J by 10 bases, with 14 bases between the two germline ends. CDR3 sequence: CASSAQGKVSPLHF. CDR3 DNA sequence: TGTGCCAGCAGTGCTCAGGGGAAGGTATCACCCCTCCACTTT.

The V call is TRBV12-2, the J call TRBJ2-1; TRBD2, the D gene given by the table, was not confirmed from the DNA. TRBV12-2 is classified as a pseudogene. CDR3 length: 16 amino acids. The DNA of the CDR3 is TGTGCAAGTCGCTCTCTGACTAGCGGGAGGGGTAATGAGCAGTTCTTC. This codes for CASRSLTSGRGNEQFF.

The genes are TRBV7-8 and TRBJ1-1, with D hard to call. Germline CDR1 reads SGHVS; CDR2 reads FQNEAQ. The ends were cut back, 6 bases at V and 0 bases at J, with 8 bases in the middle. This CDR3 is 13 amino acids long. CDR3 protein: CASRSPVNTEAFF. CDR3 nucleotides: TGTGCCAGCAGGTCCCCAGTGAACACTGAAGCTTTCTTT.

The genes are TRBV5-1 and TRBJ1-2; D not certain. From germline, CDR1 is SGHRS and CDR2 YFSETQ. There are 14 residues in the CDR3. V lost 3 bases to trimming and J lost 6 bases, with 15 bases between them. The CDR3: CASSSDGAPHGYTF. Here the CDR3 DNA reads TGCGCCAGCAGCTCCGACGGAGCGCCTCATGGCTACACCTTC.

The rearrangement joins TRBV7-9 to TRBJ2-7; D may be TRBD1 (6 bases). Germline-derived CDR1 and CDR2 are SEHNR and FQNEAQ (reference sequence). Trimming shortened V by 1 base and J by 4 bases, and 11 bases separated the two germline ends. CDR3 size: 14 residues. The CDR3 DNA follows: TGTGCCAGCAGCTTAGGGCAGGGGTGGTACGAGCAGTACTTC. It yields the protein CASSLGQGWYEQYF.

The rearrangement joins TRBV28 to TRBJ1-2, with D uncertain. Germline CDR1 reads MDHEN; CDR2 reads SYDVKM. CDR3 length: 11 amino acids. The V end was cut by 4 bases, the J end by 5 bases, with 5 bases between. CDR3 DNA: TGTGCCAGCAGTTATAGTTATGGCTACACCTTC. It yields the protein CASSYSYGYTF.

The chain couples TRBV7-9 to TRBJ2-7; 9 positions match TRBD1. Germline V gene lookup returns CDR1 SEHNR and CDR2 FQNEAQ (reference sequence). The ends lost 5 bases at V and 3 bases at J; junction bases unmatched: 2. CDR3 length: 13 amino acids. CDR3 nucleotide sequence: TGTGCCAGCAGCGGACAGGGGTACTACGAGCAGTACTTC. Translating it yields CASSGQGYYEQYF.

This clone was picked up a small number of times. V is TRBV28 and J is TRBJ1-2; possibly TRBD1 for D (5 bases). The CDR3 is 15 amino acids. Germline values: CDR1 MDHEN, CDR2 SYDVKM. V was cut by 8 bases and J by 8 bases, with 24 bases left in between. This CDR3 is CASGSTAFNERGYTF. The CDR3 DNA follows: TGTGCCAGCGGTTCGACAGCCTTTAATGAGAGGGGCTACACCTTC.

This clone has a count of ten or more. The chain links TRBV5-6 to TRBJ1-5; D might be TRBD1 (5 bases). Trimming stripped 5 bases from V and 2 bases from J, with 11 bases between. Germline V gene lookup returns CDR1 SGHDT and CDR2 YYEEEE. The CDR3 contains 14 residues. CDR3 coding DNA: TGTGCCAGCAGTAAGGGGCGAGGCAATCAGCCCCAGCATTTT. Its protein product is CASSKGRGNQPQHF.

The chain combines TRBV11-3 with TRBJ2-7, with 10 bases aligning to TRBD2. The germline CDR1 and CDR2 sequences are SGHNT and YENEEA. The CDR3 has 14 amino acids. Trimming at V came to 3 bases and at J to 1 base, leaving 0 bases not matched to a gene. CDR3 nucleotides: TGTGCCAGCAGCTTGACTAGCGGGTCCTACGAGCAGTACTTC. Translation: CASSLTSGSYEQYF.

The chain combines TRBV5-8 with TRBJ2-1; 7 bases fit TRBD2. V was clipped by 6 bases and J by 3 bases; unmatched bases: 12. CDR3 size: 16 residues. Germline V gene data show CDR1 as SGHTS and CDR2 as YDEGEE. In nucleotides, the CDR3 is TGTGCCAGCACCCCGGTCAGCGGGATACTCTACAATGAGCAGTTCTTC. Amino acids: CASTPVSGILYNEQFF.

V gene TRBV2 combines with J gene TRBJ2-2; tentatively, D is TRBD1 (6 bases). V lost 3 bases, J lost 0 bases, and 8 bases lay in between. The V gene's germline CDR1 is SNHLY and CDR2 FYNNEI. This CDR3 has 15 residues. The CDR3 bases are TGTGCCAGCAGTGAGGACAGCCCGAACACCGGGGAGCTGTTTTTT. Its translation: CASSEDSPNTGELFF.

The rearrangement links TRBV6-5 to TRBJ2-1, with 8 bases that match TRBD2. V gave up 6 bases and J gave up 1 base; unmatched junction bases: 2. CDR3 length equals 14 residues. Germline values: CDR1 MNHEY, CDR2 SVGAGI. The CDR3 sequence is CASRGTSSYNEQFF. The CDR3 region has the DNA TGTGCCAGCAGAGGGACTAGTTCCTACAATGAGCAGTTCTTC.